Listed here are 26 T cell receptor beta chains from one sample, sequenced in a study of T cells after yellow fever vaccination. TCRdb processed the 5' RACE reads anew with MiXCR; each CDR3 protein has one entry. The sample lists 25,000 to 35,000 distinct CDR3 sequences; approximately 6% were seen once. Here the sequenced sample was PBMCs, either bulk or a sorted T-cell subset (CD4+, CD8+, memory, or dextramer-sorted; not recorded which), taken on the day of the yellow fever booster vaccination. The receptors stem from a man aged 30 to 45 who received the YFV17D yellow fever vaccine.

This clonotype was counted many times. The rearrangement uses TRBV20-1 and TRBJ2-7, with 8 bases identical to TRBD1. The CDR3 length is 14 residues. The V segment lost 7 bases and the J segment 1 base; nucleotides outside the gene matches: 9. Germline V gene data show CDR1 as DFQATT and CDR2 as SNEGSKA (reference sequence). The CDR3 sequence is CSGARQGRSYEQYF. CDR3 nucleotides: TGCAGTGGGGCGAGACAGGGGAGGTCCTACGAGCAGTACTTC.

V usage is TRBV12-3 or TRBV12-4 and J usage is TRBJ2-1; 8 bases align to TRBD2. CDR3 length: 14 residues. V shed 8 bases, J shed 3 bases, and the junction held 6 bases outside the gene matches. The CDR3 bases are TGTGCCAGCTTGGCGGGAGGCAGCTACAATGAGCAGTTCTTC. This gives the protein CASLAGGSYNEQFF.

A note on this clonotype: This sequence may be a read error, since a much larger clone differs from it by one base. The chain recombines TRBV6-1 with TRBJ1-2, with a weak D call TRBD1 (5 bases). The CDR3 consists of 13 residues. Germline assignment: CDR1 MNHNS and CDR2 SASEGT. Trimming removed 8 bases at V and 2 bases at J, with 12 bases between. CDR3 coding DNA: TGTGCCAGCCCCAAGGGGAAAAACTATGGCTACACCTTC. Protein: CASPKGKNYGYTF.

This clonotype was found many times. The CDR3 DNA reads as TGTGCCAGCAGTTCTCCGGGAGGGCCTAACGAGCAGTACTTC. It is translated as CASSSPGGPNEQYF. The J gene is TRBJ2-7, the V gene TRBV6-5, with TRBD2 matching 8 bases. The V gene's germline CDR1 is MNHEY and CDR2 SVGAGI. The trim removed 4 bases at V and 5 bases at J, leaving 7 bases unmatched. This CDR3 spans 14 amino acids.

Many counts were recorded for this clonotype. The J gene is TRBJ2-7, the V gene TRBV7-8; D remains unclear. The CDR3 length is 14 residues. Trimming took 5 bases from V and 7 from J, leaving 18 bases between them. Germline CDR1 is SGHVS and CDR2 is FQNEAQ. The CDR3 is CASSPSRSLGEQYF. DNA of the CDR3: TGTGCCAGCAGCCCCTCAAGGTCCCTGGGGGAGCAGTACTTC.

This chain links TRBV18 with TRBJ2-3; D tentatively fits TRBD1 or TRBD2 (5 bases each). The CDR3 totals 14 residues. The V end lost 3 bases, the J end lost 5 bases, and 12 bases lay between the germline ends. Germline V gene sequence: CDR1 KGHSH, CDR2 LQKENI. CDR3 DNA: TGTGCCAGCTCACCGTCCAGGGCGGGAGATACGCAGTATTTT. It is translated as CASSPSRAGDTQYF. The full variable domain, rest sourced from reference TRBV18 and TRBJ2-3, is NAGVMQNPRHLVRRRGQEARLRCSPMKGHSHVYWYRQLPEEGLKFMVYLQKENIIDESGMPKERFSAEFPKEGPSILRIQQVVRGDSAAYFCASSPSRAGDTQYFGPGTRLTVL.

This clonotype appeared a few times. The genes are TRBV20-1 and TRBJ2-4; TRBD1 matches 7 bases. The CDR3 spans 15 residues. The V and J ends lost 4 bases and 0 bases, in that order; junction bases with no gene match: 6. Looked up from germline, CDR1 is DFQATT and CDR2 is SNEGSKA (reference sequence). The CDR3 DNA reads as TGCAGTGCTATCGGGACAGAGCTAGCCAAAAACATTCAGTACTTC. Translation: CSAIGTELAKNIQYF.

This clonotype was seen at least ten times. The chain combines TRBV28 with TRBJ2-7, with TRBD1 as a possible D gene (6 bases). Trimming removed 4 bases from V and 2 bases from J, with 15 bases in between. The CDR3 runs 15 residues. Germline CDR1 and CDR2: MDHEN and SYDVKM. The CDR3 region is CASSSDFSGAYEQYF. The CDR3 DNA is TGTGCCAGCAGTTCAGACTTCTCAGGGGCCTACGAGCAGTACTTC.

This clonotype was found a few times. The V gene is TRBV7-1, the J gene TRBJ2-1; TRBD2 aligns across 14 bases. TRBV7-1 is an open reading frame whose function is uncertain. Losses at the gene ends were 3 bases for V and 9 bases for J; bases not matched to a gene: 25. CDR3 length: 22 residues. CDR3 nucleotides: TGTGCCAGCAGCTCCCCGCGGGGTCCGCCTCCGGGACTAGCGGGAGTTCGGGGTGAGCAGTTCTTC. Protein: CASSSPRGPPPGLAGVRGEQFF.

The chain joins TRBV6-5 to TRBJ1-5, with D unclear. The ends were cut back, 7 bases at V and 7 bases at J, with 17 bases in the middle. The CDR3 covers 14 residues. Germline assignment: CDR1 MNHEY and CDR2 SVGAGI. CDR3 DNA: TGTGCCAGCATCTCTAGCAGCTGGGGACAGCCCCAGCATTTT. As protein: CASISSSWGQPQHF.

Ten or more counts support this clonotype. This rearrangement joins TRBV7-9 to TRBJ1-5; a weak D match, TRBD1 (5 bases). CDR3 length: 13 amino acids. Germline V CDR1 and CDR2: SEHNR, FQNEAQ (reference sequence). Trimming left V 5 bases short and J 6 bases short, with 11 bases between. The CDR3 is CASSLLGGQPQHF. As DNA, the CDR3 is TGTGCCAGCAGCCTATTGGGGGGTCAGCCCCAGCATTTT.

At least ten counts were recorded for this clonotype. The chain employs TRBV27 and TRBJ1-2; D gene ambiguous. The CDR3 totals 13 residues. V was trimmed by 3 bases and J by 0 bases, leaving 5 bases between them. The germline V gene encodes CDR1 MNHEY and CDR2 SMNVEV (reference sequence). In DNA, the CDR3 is TGTGCCAGCAGTTTGAGAGCTAACTATGGCTACACCTTC. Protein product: CASSLRANYGYTF.

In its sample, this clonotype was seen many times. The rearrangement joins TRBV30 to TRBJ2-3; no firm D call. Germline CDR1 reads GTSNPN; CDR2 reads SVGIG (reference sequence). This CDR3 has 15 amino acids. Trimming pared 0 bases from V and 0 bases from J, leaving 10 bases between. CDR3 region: CAWSVPGSSTDTQYF. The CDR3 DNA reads TGTGCCTGGAGTGTACCCGGATCAAGCACAGATACGCAGTATTTT.

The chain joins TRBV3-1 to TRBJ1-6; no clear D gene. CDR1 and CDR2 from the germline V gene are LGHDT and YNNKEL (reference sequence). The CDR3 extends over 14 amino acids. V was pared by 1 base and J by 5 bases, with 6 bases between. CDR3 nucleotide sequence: TGTGCCAGCAGCCAAGGGACGGATAATTCACCCCTCCACTTT. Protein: CASSQGTDNSPLHF.

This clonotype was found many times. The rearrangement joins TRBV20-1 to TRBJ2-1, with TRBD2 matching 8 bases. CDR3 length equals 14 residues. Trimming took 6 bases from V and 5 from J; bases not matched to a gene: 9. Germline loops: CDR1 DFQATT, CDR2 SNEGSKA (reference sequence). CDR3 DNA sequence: TGCAGTGCCGGGAGGGGCCTACTACACAATGAGCAGTTCTTC. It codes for CSAGRGLLHNEQFF.

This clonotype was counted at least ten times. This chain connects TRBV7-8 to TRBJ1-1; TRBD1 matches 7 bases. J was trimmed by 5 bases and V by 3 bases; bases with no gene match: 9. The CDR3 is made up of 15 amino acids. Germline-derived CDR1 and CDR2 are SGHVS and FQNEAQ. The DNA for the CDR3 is TGTGCCAGCAGCTTTAAGGACAGGCGAACGACTGAAGCTTTCTTT. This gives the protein CASSFKDRRTTEAFF.

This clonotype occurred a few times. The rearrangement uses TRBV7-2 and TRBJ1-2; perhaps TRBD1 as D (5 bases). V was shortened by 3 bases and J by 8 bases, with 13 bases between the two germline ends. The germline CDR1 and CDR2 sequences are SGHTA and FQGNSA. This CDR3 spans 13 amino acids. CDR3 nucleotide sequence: TGTGCCAGCAGCTTTGACCCAGGGAGCGGCTACACCTTC. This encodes CASSFDPGSGYTF.

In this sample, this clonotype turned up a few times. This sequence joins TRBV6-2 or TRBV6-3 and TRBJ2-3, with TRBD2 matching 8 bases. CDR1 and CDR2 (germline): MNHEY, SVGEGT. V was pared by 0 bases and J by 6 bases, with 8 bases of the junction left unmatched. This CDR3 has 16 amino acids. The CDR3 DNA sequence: TGTGCCAGCAGTTACTCGAGGGCGGGAGGAACGGATACGCAGTATTTT. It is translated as CASSYSRAGGTDTQYF.

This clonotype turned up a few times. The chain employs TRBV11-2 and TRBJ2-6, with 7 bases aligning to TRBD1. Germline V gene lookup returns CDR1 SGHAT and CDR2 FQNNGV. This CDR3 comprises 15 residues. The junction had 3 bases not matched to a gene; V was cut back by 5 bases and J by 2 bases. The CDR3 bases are TGTGCCAGCAGCAACACAGGGGCTGGGGCCAACGTCCTGACTTTC. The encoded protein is CASSNTGAGANVLTF. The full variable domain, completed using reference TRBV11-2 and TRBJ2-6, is EAGVAQSPRYKIIEKRQSVAFWCNPISGHATLYWYQQILGQGPKLLIQFQNNGVVDDSQLPKDRFSAERLKGVDSTLKIQPAKLEDSAVYLCASSNTGAGANVLTFGAGSRLTVL.

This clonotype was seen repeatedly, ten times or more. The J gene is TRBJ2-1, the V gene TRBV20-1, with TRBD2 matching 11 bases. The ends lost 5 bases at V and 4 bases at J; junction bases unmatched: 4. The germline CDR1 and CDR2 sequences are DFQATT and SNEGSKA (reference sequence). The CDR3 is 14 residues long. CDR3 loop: CSAAPSGRYNEQFF. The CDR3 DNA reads TGCAGTGCTGCCCCTAGCGGGAGGTACAATGAGCAGTTCTTC.

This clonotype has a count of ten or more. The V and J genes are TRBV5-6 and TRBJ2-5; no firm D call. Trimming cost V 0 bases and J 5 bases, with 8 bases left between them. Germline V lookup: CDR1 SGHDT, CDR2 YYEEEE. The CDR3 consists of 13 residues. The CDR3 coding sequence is TGTGCCAGCAGCTTGGACTGGGCGGAGACCCAGTACTTC. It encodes CASSLDWAETQYF.

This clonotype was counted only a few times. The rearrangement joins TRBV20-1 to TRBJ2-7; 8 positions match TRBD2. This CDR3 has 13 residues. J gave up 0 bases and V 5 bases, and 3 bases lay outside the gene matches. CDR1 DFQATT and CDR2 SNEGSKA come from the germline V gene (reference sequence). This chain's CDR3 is CSAHGTSSYEQYF. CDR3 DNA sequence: TGCAGTGCTCACGGGACTAGCTCCTACGAGCAGTACTTC.

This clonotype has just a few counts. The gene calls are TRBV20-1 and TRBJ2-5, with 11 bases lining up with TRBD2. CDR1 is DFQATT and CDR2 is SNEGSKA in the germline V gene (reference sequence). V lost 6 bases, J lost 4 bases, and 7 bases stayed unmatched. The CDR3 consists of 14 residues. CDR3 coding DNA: TGCAGTGCGACACTAGCGGGAGTGGGAGAGACCCAGTACTTC. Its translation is CSATLAGVGETQYF.

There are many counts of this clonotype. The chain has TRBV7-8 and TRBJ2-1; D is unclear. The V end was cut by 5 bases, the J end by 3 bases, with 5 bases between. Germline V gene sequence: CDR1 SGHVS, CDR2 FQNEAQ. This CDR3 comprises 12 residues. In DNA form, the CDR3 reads TGTGCCAGCAGCACCAACTACAATGAGCAGTTCTTC. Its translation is CASSTNYNEQFF.

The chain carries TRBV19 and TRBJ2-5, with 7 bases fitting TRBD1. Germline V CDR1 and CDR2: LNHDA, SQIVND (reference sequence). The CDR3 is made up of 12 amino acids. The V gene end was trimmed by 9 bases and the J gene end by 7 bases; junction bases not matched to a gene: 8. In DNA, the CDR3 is TGTGCCAGCCAGAGGGACAGCGGGACCCAGTACTTC. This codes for CASQRDSGTQYF.

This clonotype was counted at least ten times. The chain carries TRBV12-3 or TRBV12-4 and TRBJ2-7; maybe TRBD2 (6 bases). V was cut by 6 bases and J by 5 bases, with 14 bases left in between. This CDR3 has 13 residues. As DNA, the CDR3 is TGTGCCAGCAGCCGGGACTTCAGGAACGAGCAGTACTTC. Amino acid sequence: CASSRDFRNEQYF.